This passage covers 23 T cell receptor beta chains from one sample sequenced in a study of cytomegalovirus exposure and HLA in healthy donors (dated by TCRdb to 2016 to 2017). Libraries were made using the immunoSEQ multiplex PCR assay. For the multiplex PCR, a mixture combining 60 forward primers for TCR Vbeta segments and 13 reverse primers for TCR Jbeta segments was used. As stored in TCRdb, this immuneACCESS dataset retains in-frame rearrangements with V and J assigned. A fraction of the clones does not appear; measured against another copy, unresolved V genes explain less than half of the discrepancy, and the remainder lacks a known reason. The table for this sample lists 150,000 to 180,000 clones; 74% of them were counted only once. The ten largest clones capture 2.1% of the sample. Sequencing was done on a sample of PBMCs. These receptors were obtained from a man between 25 and 39 years old in good health and CMV-seronegative.

The chain uses TRBV5-8 and TRBJ2-3, with 8 bases matching TRBD2. Germline lookup yields CDR1 SGHTS and CDR2 YDEGEE. The CDR3 contains 16 residues. V dropped 4 bases and J dropped 6; count of bases not matched to a gene: 13. CDR3 coding DNA: TGTGCCAGCAGCCCCGGACTGATAGCGGGGAGGGATACGCAGTATTTT. Translation: CASSPGLIAGRDTQYF.

The CDR3 protein is CASSDDFASSYEQYF. CDR3 nucleotides: TGTGCCAGCAGTGACGACTTCGCTTCTTCCTACGAGCAGTACTTC. The chain combines TRBV2 with TRBJ2-7; the D is unclear. This CDR3 is built from 15 residues. Trimming left V 3 bases short and J 1 base short, with 13 bases between. CDR1 is SNHLY, CDR2 FYNNEI, per germline.

The rearrangement links TRBV5-4 to TRBJ1-1; TRBD1 matches 9 bases. Germline values: CDR1 SGHNT, CDR2 YYREEE (reference sequence). The CDR3 sequence is 14 residues long. V was pared by 1 base and J by 5 bases, with 3 bases of the junction left unmatched. CDR3 residues: CASSLTGGGTEAFF. The CDR3 nucleotides are TGTGCCAGCAGCTTGACAGGGGGCGGGACTGAAGCTTTCTTT.

The J gene is TRBJ2-1, the V gene TRBV6-5; 8 bases line up with TRBD1. This CDR3 has 15 residues. Germline CDR1 MNHEY, CDR2 SVGAGI. V lost 6 bases and J lost 0; bases outside the gene matches: 4. CDR3 region: CASRKGTGSYNEQFF. Written as DNA, the CDR3 is TGTGCCAGCAGGAAAGGGACAGGCTCCTACAATGAGCAGTTCTTC.

This clone was seen a handful of times. V usage is TRBV5-6 and J usage is TRBJ2-7; the match to TRBD1 covers 10 bases. Germline V gene sequence: CDR1 SGHDT, CDR2 YYEEEE. This CDR3 contains 15 residues. Unmatched junction bases numbered 10, after V lost 4 bases and J lost 6 bases. In DNA form, the CDR3 reads TGTGCCAGCAGCGGACTAACCGGGACAGGGGTCGAGCAGTACTTC. It is translated as CASSGLTGTGVEQYF. The full variable domain, rest sourced from reference TRBV5-6 and TRBJ2-7, is DAGVTQSPTHLIKTRGQQVTLRCSPKSGHDTVSWYQQALGQGPQFIFQYYEEEERQRGNFPDRFSGHQFPNYSSELNVNALLLGDSALYLCASSGLTGTGVEQYFGPGTRLTVT.

J is TRBJ1-2 and V is TRBV9, with 9 bases matching TRBD1. V shed 2 bases, J shed 5 bases, and the junction held 10 bases outside the gene matches. CDR3 length: 16 amino acids. CDR1 is SGDLS and CDR2 is YYNGEE in the germline V gene. The chain's CDR3 is CASSVGGTGIVYGYTF. The CDR3, as DNA: TGTGCCAGCAGCGTGGGGGGGACAGGGATTGTATATGGCTACACCTTC.

The chain links TRBV20-1 to TRBJ1-2; D gene ambiguous. CDR1 and CDR2 (germline): DFQATT, SNEGSKA (reference sequence). This CDR3 comprises 10 residues. Trimming shortened V by 3 bases and J by 7 bases, and 6 bases separated the two germline ends. The CDR3 loop is CSARAPGYTF. CDR3 in DNA: TGCAGTGCTAGGGCTCCTGGCTACACCTTC.

The chain uses TRBV15 and TRBJ1-6; no clear D. The ends were cut back, 3 bases at V and 0 bases at J, with 6 bases in the middle. Germline assignment: CDR1 LNHNV and CDR2 YYDKDF (reference sequence). There are 15 residues in the CDR3. CDR3 nucleotide sequence: TGTGCCACCAGCAGTGGTAGCTCCTATAATTCACCCCTCCACTTT. Protein product: CATSSGSSYNSPLHF.

CDR3 nucleotide sequence: TGTGCCAGCAGCCAGGGAGGGGGTCTAGCGGGGGGGAGCACAGATACGCAGTATTTT. It is translated as CASSQGGGLAGGSTDTQYF. This chain links TRBV7-3 with TRBJ2-3; 12 positions match TRBD2. Trimming at V came to 5 bases and at J to 0 bases, leaving 12 bases not matched to a gene. Germline assignment: CDR1 SGHTA and CDR2 FQGTGA. This CDR3 is built from 19 residues.

This chain joins TRBV29-1 and TRBJ2-5; TRBD1 matches 9 bases. The germline V gene has CDR1 SQVTM and CDR2 ANQGSEA. V lost 1 base and J lost 3; bases outside the gene matches: 0. The CDR3 totals 13 residues. The CDR3 spells CSVEGQGEETQYF. CDR3 bases: TGCAGCGTTGAAGGACAGGGGGAAGAGACCCAGTACTTC.

The V and J genes are TRBV7-8 and TRBJ2-3; TRBD2 agrees at 10 bases. The CDR3 sequence is 15 residues long. V shed 5 bases and J 0 bases; nucleotides not matched to a gene: 2. Germline V gene data show CDR1 as SGHVS and CDR2 as FQNEAQ. The CDR3: CASSTSGDSTDTQYF. CDR3 nucleotides: TGTGCCAGCAGCACTAGCGGGGACAGCACAGATACGCAGTATTTT.

The chain carries TRBV18 and TRBJ1-4, with 9 nucleotides matching TRBD1. This CDR3 has 18 residues. Losses at the gene ends were 5 bases for V and 0 bases for J; bases not matched to a gene: 10. The V gene's germline CDR1 is KGHSH and CDR2 LQKENI. CDR3 DNA: TGTGCCAGCTCAGACGAACAGGGGGCGCCCCCAACTAATGAAAAACTGTTTTTT. Translating it yields CASSDEQGAPPTNEKLFF.

About this clone itself: This CDR3 is missing its conserved last phenylalanine or tryptophan, likely due to a read error. Because the CDR3's place on the DNA is in doubt, the DNA is left out and the CDR3 is given as listed by TCRdb. The J gene is TRBJ1-2, the V gene TRBV10-1; the table's D call, TRBD1, was not checked against the DNA. Germline-derived CDR1 and CDR2 are WNHNN and SYGVQD (reference sequence). The CDR3 is 9 amino acids in total, end residues counted. The CDR3 loop reads CASSSQGVR.

The gene calls are TRBV15 and TRBJ1-3; no reliable D call. Germline V CDR1 and CDR2: LNHNV, YYDKDF (reference sequence). This CDR3 contains 16 residues. Trimming removed 0 bases at V and 0 bases at J, with 9 bases between. The CDR3 DNA reads as TGTGCCACCAGCAGAGATCGGTTAATCTCTGGAAACACCATATATTTT. This translates into CATSRDRLISGNTIYF.

The chain uses TRBV7-9 and TRBJ2-7; TRBD1 is a possible D gene (5 bases). The CDR3 is 15 amino acids. Germline loops: CDR1 SEHNR, CDR2 FQNEAQ (reference sequence). V lost 1 base and J 5 bases, leaving 15 bases between the germline ends. The CDR3: CASSLVRVQSHEQYF. The DNA for the CDR3 is TGTGCCAGCAGCTTAGTCAGGGTTCAGTCCCACGAGCAGTACTTC.

This clone was picked up one time. The genes are TRBV6-6 and TRBJ2-7; D is unclear. V lost 0 bases and J lost 2, with 14 bases in between. Germline V CDR1 and CDR2: MNHNY, SVGAGI (reference sequence). This CDR3 contains 16 residues. DNA for the CDR3: TGTGCCAGCAGTTACTCGTCGGCAGGTTTGGCCTACGAGCAGTACTTC. It specifies CASSYSSAGLAYEQYF.

The chain recombines TRBV28 with TRBJ1-1; maybe TRBD1 (6 bases). The CDR3 runs 14 residues. Trimming removed 5 bases at V and 5 bases at J, with 15 bases between. The germline V gene has CDR1 MDHEN and CDR2 SYDVKM. The CDR3 region is CASSPRGGMTEAFF. CDR3 sequence (DNA): TGTGCCAGCAGTCCCCGGGGGGGCATGACTGAAGCTTTCTTT.

This clone was seen more than once but under ten times. This chain links TRBV10-3 with TRBJ2-2; possible D gene TRBD1, 6 bases. There are 16 residues in the CDR3. CDR1 and CDR2 from the germline V gene are ENHRY and SYGVKD. V was shortened by 0 bases and J by 7 bases, with 15 bases between the two germline ends. The CDR3 DNA reads as TGTGCCATCAGTGAGTCTACGACAGGTAGGAGCGGGGAGCTGTTTTTT. Translated: CAISESTTGRSGELFF.

This chain joins TRBV5-1 and TRBJ2-6, with D perhaps TRBD2 (5 bases). Trimming cost V 4 bases and J 1 base, with 9 bases left between them. This CDR3 comprises 15 residues. The germline CDR1 and CDR2 sequences are SGHRS and YFSETQ. The CDR3 nucleotides read TGCGCCAGCAGCCTAGGAGGATCTGGGGCCAACGTCCTGACTTTC. Encoded protein: CASSLGGSGANVLTF.

The rearrangement joins TRBV5-4 to TRBJ2-7; a weak D match, TRBD2 (6 bases). Germline lookup yields CDR1 SGHNT and CDR2 YYREEE (reference sequence). V dropped 3 bases and J dropped 0 bases, with 13 bases sitting between them. There are 15 residues in the CDR3. As DNA, the CDR3 is TGTGCCAGCAGCTCTGCGCTCGGGAGCTCCTACGAGCAGTACTTC. Protein sequence: CASSSALGSSYEQYF.

The V call is TRBV6-5, the J call TRBJ2-1, with 7 bases matching TRBD2. The CDR3 extends over 14 amino acids. CDR1 is MNHEY and CDR2 is SVGAGI in the germline V gene. With V trimmed by 4 bases and J by 6 bases, 6 bases remained unmatched. The CDR3 nucleotides read TGTGCCAGCAGTTTCAAGCGGGGAATCAATGAGCAGTTCTTC. It codes for CASSFKRGINEQFF.

The chain joins TRBV19 to TRBJ1-6, with D tentatively TRBD1 (5 bases). Germline CDR1 is LNHDA and CDR2 is SQIVND (reference sequence). V lost 3 bases to trimming and J lost 10 bases, with 10 bases between them. This CDR3 is built from 13 residues. The CDR3 DNA is TGTGCCAGTAGTATCCAGGGTAACTCACCCCTCCACTTT. Protein product: CASSIQGNSPLHF.

This chain joins TRBV5-6 and TRBJ2-3, with a weak D call TRBD1 (7 bases). The germline gives CDR1 SGHDT, CDR2 YYEEEE. Trimming took 3 bases from V and 0 from J, leaving 20 bases between them. The CDR3 is 18 amino acids. The CDR3 is CASSSLDREVTSTDTQYF. The CDR3 DNA sequence: TGTGCCAGCAGCTCCCTAGACAGGGAGGTTACTAGCACAGATACGCAGTATTTT.